The sample holds one count of the clone carrying this T cell receptor beta chain. What it recognizes is unknown. The sample belongs to a study of cytomegalovirus exposure and HLA in healthy donors. Across the study: Unique TCRs from HLA-typed donors, around 93 million of them, were held in an early data release.

Use of 60 Vbeta and 13 Jbeta primers characterized the PCR. Profiling relied on immunoSEQ multiplex PCR, and the TCRdb table lists in-frame clones only, not all of them. Of under 60,000 clones in the sample, around three quarters are singletons; the top ten hold roughly 3.3%. Points from the study as a whole: Donors were assumed by presence/absence analyses to have roughly uniform sequencing depth. Sequencing artifact likely explains a cluster of highly shared sequence variants. Later, an analysis showed that TCR beta chains associated with HLA were more clonally expanded than others that were equally common.

The CDR3 has 14 residues. V shed 2 bases and J shed 6 bases, with 9 bases lying between them. Germline V gene data show CDR1 as SGDLS and CDR2 as YYNGEE. The sequenced material came from PBMCs. The TCR was taken from a middle-aged woman in good health and CMV-seropositive. The V gene is TRBV9, the J gene TRBJ1-6, with D perhaps matching TRBD1 (6 bases). In DNA form, the CDR3 reads TGTGCCAGCAGCGTGGGGACACCTAATTCACCCCTCCACTTT. It specifies CASSVGTPNSPLHF.